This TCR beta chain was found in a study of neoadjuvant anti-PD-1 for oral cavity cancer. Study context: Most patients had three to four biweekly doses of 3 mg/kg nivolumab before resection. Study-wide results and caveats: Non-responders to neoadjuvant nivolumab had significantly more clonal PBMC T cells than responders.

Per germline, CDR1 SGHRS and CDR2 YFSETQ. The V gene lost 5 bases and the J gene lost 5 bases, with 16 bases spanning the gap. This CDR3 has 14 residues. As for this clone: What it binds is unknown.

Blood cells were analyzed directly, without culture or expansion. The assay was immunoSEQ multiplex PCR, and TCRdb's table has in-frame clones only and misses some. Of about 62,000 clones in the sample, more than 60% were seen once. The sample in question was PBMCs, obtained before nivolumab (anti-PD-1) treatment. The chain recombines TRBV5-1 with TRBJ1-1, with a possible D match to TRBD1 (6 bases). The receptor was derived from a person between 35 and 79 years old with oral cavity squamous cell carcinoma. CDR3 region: CASRGGAPRTEAFF. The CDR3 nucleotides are TGCGCCAGCAGGGGGGGGGCCCCAAGGACTGAAGCTTTCTTT.